This TCR beta chain was identified during a study of naive CD8 T cells in extremely preterm neonates. Study as a whole: The methods list adults as 20-50 years; the abstract says 25-50. Whole-study results and caveats: Compared with older groups, preterm CDR3s were shorter, with fewer N additions and less trimming.

Profiled with immunoSEQ multiplex PCR; TCRdb holds only in-frame clones, not every one. The repertoire holds about 8,000 clones, with 95% to 98% as singletons. The CDR3 sequence is 15 residues long. The germline gives CDR1 MNHNY, CDR2 SVGAGI (reference sequence). The V and J ends lost 6 bases and 3 bases respectively, with 17 bases between them. As regards this clone: Its target is not known.

About 17,000 to 110,000 naive CD8+ T cells were sorted per sample. V and J are TRBV6-6 and TRBJ1-2; no firm D call. The material sequenced was naive CD8+ T cells from blood. The source is a human donor in good health. The CDR3 region is CASRRRSGRDYGYTF. The DNA for the CDR3 is TGTGCCAGCAGGAGGAGATCCGGGCGGGACTATGGCTACACCTTC.